Below are 32 T cell receptor beta chains sequenced from a single sample in a study of shared clonotypes between healthy human individuals (dated by TCRdb to between 2020 and 2021). The library came from the immunoSEQ multiplex PCR assay. The table comes from immuneACCESS by way of TCRdb, which keeps in-frame sequences with V and J called. Part of the clones is missing from these tables; in studies checked, under half for an unresolved V gene and the rest for unknown reasons. The sample contains about 1.1 million clones, 77% of them found a single time. The ten most abundant clones make up 0.89% of the sample. The sequenced sample consisted of memory CD4+ T cells from PBMCs. This specimen's cell subset or site label, per the study, means: CD45RA-negative fraction. The source of these receptors is a young man in good health. Some clones in this sample may be carry-over from other donors' samples.

V is TRBV28 and J is TRBJ2-5; D is ambiguous. The CDR3 consists of 13 residues. The ends were cut back, 6 bases at V and 5 bases at J, with 13 bases in the middle. The germline gives CDR1 MDHEN, CDR2 SYDVKM. The CDR3 nucleotides read TGTGCCAGCAGATCTAGTTCTTGGGAGACCCAGTACTTC. This gives the protein CASRSSSWETQYF.

The sample holds one count of this clone. This chain connects TRBV7-3 to TRBJ2-3, with unresolved D. The CDR3 has 14 amino acids. CDR1 SGHTA and CDR2 FQGTGA come from the germline V gene. The V gene lost 2 bases and the J gene lost 7 bases, with 13 bases spanning the gap. The CDR3 DNA sequence: TGTGCCAGCAGCTTAGGAACGCCCCCTCATACGCAGTATTTT. It yields the protein CASSLGTPPHTQYF.

This chain uses TRBV9 with TRBJ1-2; no clear D. Per the germline V gene, CDR1 is SGDLS and CDR2 is YYNGEE. V was shortened by 4 bases and J by 1 base, with 11 bases between the two germline ends. The CDR3 consists of 14 residues. The DNA of the CDR3 is TGTGCCAGCAGCCCCGGTAGAGGTAACTATGGCTACACCTTC. Encoded protein: CASSPGRGNYGYTF.

The chain carries TRBV4-1 and TRBJ2-1; a weak D match, TRBD1 (6 bases). V was cut by 1 base and J by 12 bases, with 13 bases left in between. Germline V gives CDR1 MGHRA, CDR2 YSYEKL. The CDR3 spans 13 residues. The CDR3 DNA sequence: TGCGCCAGCAGCCAAGGACAGGAAATGAGGCAGTTCTTC. Its protein is CASSQGQEMRQFF.

In its sample, this clone was seen many times. The chain combines TRBV4-2 with TRBJ1-3; D gene unclear. Trimming stripped 0 bases from V and 0 bases from J, with 12 bases between. Germline V gives CDR1 LGHNA, CDR2 YNFKEQ. CDR3 length: 17 residues. This CDR3 reads CASSQEWSPYSGNTIYF. The CDR3 DNA reads as TGTGCCAGCAGCCAAGAATGGTCACCTTACTCTGGAAACACCATATATTTT.

V gene TRBV5-1 combines with J gene TRBJ2-3, with a possible D match to TRBD2 (6 bases). The CDR3 length is 13 residues. From germline, CDR1 is SGHRS and CDR2 YFSETQ. Trimming shortened V by 5 bases and J by 3 bases, and 10 bases separated the two germline ends. In DNA form, the CDR3 reads TGCGCCAGCAGAGGAGGGGTGACAGATACGCAGTATTTT. As protein: CASRGGVTDTQYF. Full variable domain (remainder filled in from reference TRBV5-1 and TRBJ2-3): KAGVTQTPRYLIKTRGQQVTLSCSPISGHRSVSWYQQTPGQGLQFLFEYFSETQRNKGNFPGRFSGRQFSNSRSEMNVSTLELGDSALYLCASRGGVTDTQYFGPGTRLTVL.

The CDR3: CASSGPGQGITGELFF. CDR3 bases: TGTGCCAGCAGCGGACCGGGACAGGGCATCACCGGGGAGCTGTTTTTT. This rearrangement joins TRBV9 to TRBJ2-2; 9 bases agree with TRBD1. Germline V gives CDR1 SGDLS, CDR2 YYNGEE. CDR3 size: 16 residues. J lost 4 bases, V lost 3 bases, and 7 bases had no gene match.

The CDR3 DNA reads TGTGCCAGCAGGCTACTAGGGGGCGCAAATCAGCCCCAGCATTTT. Protein sequence: CASRLLGGANQPQHF. The V and J genes are TRBV5-8 and TRBJ1-5; 7 bases agree with TRBD1. From germline, CDR1 is SGHTS and CDR2 YDEGEE. J lost 4 bases, V lost 5 bases, and 9 bases had no gene match. This CDR3 spans 15 amino acids.

V and J are TRBV7-2 and TRBJ1-1; D gene unclear. Trimming took off 1 base at V and 7 bases at J, with 13 bases between the two ends. The CDR3 loop spans 14 amino acids. From germline, CDR1 is SGHTA and CDR2 FQGNSA. CDR3 sequence (DNA): TGTGCCAGCAGCTTAGAACCTCCGTGGGGTGAAGCTTTCTTT. It yields the protein CASSLEPPWGEAFF.

As regards this clone: Other DNA sequences in this specimen translate into the identical CDR3. The chain employs TRBV5-1 and TRBJ2-3, with D perhaps TRBD2 (5 bases). The CDR3 sequence is 13 residues long. Trimming pared 4 bases from V and 0 bases from J, leaving 6 bases between. Germline V lookup: CDR1 SGHRS, CDR2 YFSETQ. CDR3 region: CASSGGSTDTQYF. In nucleotides, the CDR3 is TGCGCCAGCAGCGGCGGGAGCACAGATACGCAGTATTTT.

The chain is built from TRBV5-6 and TRBJ2-2, with D maybe TRBD2 (5 bases). In germline, CDR1 is SGHDT, CDR2 YYEEEE. This CDR3 region has 16 residues. Trimming took 1 base from V and 1 from J, leaving 11 bases between them. CDR3 sequence: CASSLKLAQNTGELFF. CDR3 coding DNA: TGTGCCAGCAGCTTGAAGTTAGCGCAGAACACCGGGGAGCTGTTTTTT. The full variable domain, its missing parts supplied by reference TRBV5-6 and TRBJ2-2, is DAGVTQSPTHLIKTRGQQVTLRCSPKSGHDTVSWYQQALGQGPQFIFQYYEEEERQRGNFPDRFSGHQFPNYSSELNVNALLLGDSALYLCASSLKLAQNTGELFFGEGSRLTVL.

The rearrangement links TRBV30 to TRBJ1-5, with a possible D match to TRBD1 (5 bases). The V gene's germline CDR1 is GTSNPN and CDR2 SVGIG (reference sequence). The CDR3 has 13 residues. Trimming removed 3 bases at V and 0 bases at J, with 6 bases between. This CDR3 is CAWSQGSNQPQHF. CDR3 sequence (DNA): TGTGCCTGGAGCCAGGGTAGCAATCAGCCCCAGCATTTT.

Comment on this clone: Other DNA sequences in this specimen translate into the identical CDR3. The chain uses TRBV27 and TRBJ1-1; D gene uncertain. Looked up from germline, CDR1 is MNHEY and CDR2 is SMNVEV (reference sequence). Trimming took 2 bases from V and 1 from J, leaving 5 bases between them. The CDR3 is 13 amino acids. CDR3 nucleotide sequence: TGTGCCAGCAGTTTAAACGCGAACACTGAAGCTTTCTTT. It specifies CASSLNANTEAFF.

The chain recombines TRBV28 with TRBJ1-2; D is perhaps TRBD1 (6 bases). Trimming stripped 6 bases from V and 0 bases from J, with 17 bases between. The CDR3 loop spans 16 amino acids. From germline, CDR1 is MDHEN and CDR2 SYDVKM. The CDR3 region has the DNA TGTGCCAGCAGCCCCCCGGGGGCAGCAGCTAACTATGGCTACACCTTC. Protein sequence: CASSPPGAAANYGYTF.

As for this clone: This specimen includes other DNA sequences encoding the same CDR3. The chain joins TRBV20-1 to TRBJ2-7; the D gene could be TRBD1 or TRBD2 (5 bases each). This CDR3 contains 11 residues. Trimming pared 6 bases from V and 7 bases from J, leaving 13 bases between. Germline CDR1 DFQATT, CDR2 SNEGSKA (reference sequence). DNA for the CDR3: TGCAGTGCGTGGGACCGAGGGGAGCAGTACTTC. The encoded protein is CSAWDRGEQYF.

Note on this clone: At one boundary the junction diverges from the germline segment, which might be a read error. The chain joins TRBV7-7 to TRBJ2-1; D is possibly TRBD2 (6 bases). Germline assignment: CDR1 SSHAT and CDR2 FNYEAQ (reference sequence). This CDR3 comprises 11 residues. CDR3 in amino acids: CASSLGGEQFF. In DNA, the CDR3 is TGTGCCAGCAGTTTAGGAGGGGAGCAGTTCTTC.

The chain combines TRBV18 with TRBJ1-4; D remains ambiguous. CDR1 is KGHSH, CDR2 LQKENI, per germline. V was shortened by 3 bases and J by 0 bases, with 8 bases between the two germline ends. The CDR3 length is 15 residues. In DNA, the CDR3 is TGTGCCAGCTCACCCTACGTTGCAACTAATGAAAAACTGTTTTTT. It codes for CASSPYVATNEKLFF.

The chain is built from TRBV29-1 and TRBJ1-2; no reliable D call. Germline loops: CDR1 SQVTM, CDR2 ANQGSEA. The ends were cut back, 6 bases at V and 7 bases at J, with 12 bases in the middle. The CDR3 spans 11 residues. The CDR3 DNA is TGCAGCGTGTTCGGGAACGGTGGCTACACCTTC. This encodes CSVFGNGGYTF.

J is TRBJ2-7 and V is TRBV28; 7 positions match TRBD1. The length of the CDR3 is 13 residues. Germline values: CDR1 MDHEN, CDR2 SYDVKM. After removal of 8 bases from V and 0 bases from J, the junction contained 4 bases not matched to a gene. The DNA of the CDR3 is TGTGCCAGCCAGACAGGGAGCTCCTACGAGCAGTACTTC. As protein: CASQTGSSYEQYF.

V and J are TRBV25-1 and TRBJ2-4; D not resolved. Germline V lookup: CDR1 MGHDK, CDR2 SYGVNS. This CDR3 is built from 16 residues. The V end was cut by 6 bases, the J end by 0 bases, with 15 bases between. The CDR3 nucleotides are TGTGCCAGCAGGCCCTCTAACCCCGGAGCCAAAAACATTCAGTACTTC. The encoded protein is CASRPSNPGAKNIQYF.

As for this clone: Other DNA variants within this sample encode the same CDR3. This sequence joins TRBV6-5 and TRBJ2-1; 13 nucleotides match TRBD2. This CDR3 region has 15 residues. Trimming took 6 bases from V and 6 from J; bases not matched to a gene: 5. The germline CDR1 and CDR2 sequences are MNHEY and SVGAGI. This chain's CDR3 is CASRPGLAGSNEQFF. The CDR3 bases are TGTGCCAGCAGACCGGGACTAGCGGGGTCCAATGAGCAGTTCTTC.

The rearrangement uses TRBV28 and TRBJ1-2; 8 bases are a match to TRBD1. The length of the CDR3 is 14 residues. V lost 5 bases, J lost 4 bases, and 6 bases stayed unmatched. Germline V gives CDR1 MDHEN, CDR2 SYDVKM. CDR3 nucleotide sequence: TGTGCCAGCAGTCTCCCCGGGACAGGCTATGGCTACACCTTC. This translates into CASSLPGTGYGYTF.

The chain recombines TRBV6-1 with TRBJ2-7; 9 bases are a match to TRBD1. The CDR3 is 14 amino acids. J was trimmed by 3 bases and V by 1 base; bases with no gene match: 1. Germline V gene sequence: CDR1 MNHNS, CDR2 SASEGT. The DNA for the CDR3 is TGTGCCAGCAGTGAAGGGGGACAGGGCTACGAGCAGTACTTC. Translation: CASSEGGQGYEQYF.

This sequence joins TRBV30 and TRBJ2-7, with 11 bases fitting TRBD2. The CDR3 covers 13 residues. Germline-derived CDR1 and CDR2 are GTSNPN and SVGIG (reference sequence). DNA of the CDR3: TGTGCTATTAAGGGACTAGCGGAACGGGAGCAGTACTTC. It yields the protein CAIKGLAEREQYF.

For the CDR3, the DNA is TGTGCCAGCAGCTTGGCGGCTAGCGCCTCCTACGAGCAGTACTTC. This sequence encodes CASSLAASASYEQYF. The chain recombines TRBV5-5 with TRBJ2-7; possibly TRBD2 for D (6 bases). Deletions cut 0 bases from V and 0 bases from J, with 10 bases between. Per germline, CDR1 SGHKS and CDR2 YYEKEE (reference sequence). CDR3 length: 15 amino acids.

The CDR3 sequence is CASSLSPQGWVQPQHF. The CDR3 DNA is TGTGCCAGCAGTTTATCCCCACAGGGCTGGGTCCAGCCCCAGCATTTT. V and J are TRBV28 and TRBJ1-5, with D perhaps matching TRBD1 (6 bases). Germline values: CDR1 MDHEN, CDR2 SYDVKM. The V end was cut by 1 base, the J end by 7 bases, with 17 bases between. The CDR3 consists of 16 residues.

The rearrangement links TRBV6-1 to TRBJ2-3, with D maybe TRBD2 (5 bases). The CDR3 is 14 residues long. The V end lost 4 bases, the J end lost 5 bases, and 13 bases lay between the germline ends. CDR1 and CDR2 (germline): MNHNS, SASEGT. As DNA, the CDR3 is TGTGCCAGCAGTGTCAATCGTGGGAGAGATACGCAGTATTTT. It codes for CASSVNRGRDTQYF.

The rearrangement uses TRBV30 and TRBJ2-7; possibly TRBD1 or TRBD2 for D (5 bases each). From germline, CDR1 is GTSNPN and CDR2 SVGIG (reference sequence). V was pared by 1 base and J by 5 bases, with 12 bases between. The CDR3 runs 13 residues. The CDR3 coding sequence is TGTGCCTGGAGTGCAAGGGACGACGACGAGCAGTACTTC. This sequence encodes CAWSARDDDEQYF. Complete variable domain (other parts from reference TRBV30 and TRBJ2-7): SQTIHQWPATLVQPVGSPLSLECTVEGTSNPNLYWYRQAAGRGLQLLFYSVGIGQISSEVPQNLSASRPQDRQFILSSKKLLLSDSGFYLCAWSARDDDEQYFGPGTRLTVT.

The chain combines TRBV6-4 with TRBJ1-1; D perhaps matches TRBD1 (5 bases). V gave up 0 bases and J gave up 5 bases, with 16 bases separating them. Per the germline V gene, CDR1 is MRHNA and CDR2 is SNTAGT. This CDR3 spans 16 amino acids. The CDR3 DNA sequence: TGTGCCAGCAGTGACTCGTTCACAGGCATAACGACTGAAGCTTTCTTT. This codes for CASSDSFTGITTEAFF.

The CDR3 loop is CASTSTGIYEQYF. CDR3 bases: TGTGCCAGCACCTCCACAGGGATCTACGAGCAGTACTTC. The chain couples TRBV27 to TRBJ2-7; D might be TRBD1 (6 bases). V was clipped by 7 bases and J by 3 bases, with 13 bases between them. CDR3 length equals 13 residues. Germline V lookup: CDR1 MNHEY, CDR2 SMNVEV (reference sequence).

This rearrangement joins TRBV11-3 to TRBJ2-5; D is possibly TRBD1 or TRBD2 (5 bases each). The V end was cut by 4 bases, the J end by 7 bases, with 10 bases between. CDR1 and CDR2 from the germline V gene are SGHNT and YENEEA. The CDR3 totals 12 residues. CDR3 in amino acids: CASSSSGGTQYF. DNA of the CDR3: TGTGCCAGCAGCTCCTCTGGGGGGACCCAGTACTTC. Together with reference TRBV11-3 and TRBJ2-5, the CDR3 gives the full variable domain: EAGVVQSPRYKIIEKKQPVAFWCNPISGHNTLYWYLQNLGQGPELLIRYENEEAVDDSQLPKDRFSAERLKGVDSTLKIQPAELGDSAVYLCASSSSGGTQYFGPGTRLLVL.

The chain uses TRBV5-6 and TRBJ2-3; the match to TRBD2 covers 9 bases. This CDR3 has 15 residues. The V gene's germline CDR1 is SGHDT and CDR2 YYEEEE. V was pared by 5 bases and J by 5 bases, with 9 bases of the junction left unmatched. The CDR3 here is CASRWAGGPEDTQYF. The CDR3 DNA sequence: TGTGCCAGCAGGTGGGCGGGAGGGCCCGAAGATACGCAGTATTTT.